This paragraph reports one TCR beta chain. This sample is part of a study of blood T cell repertoires in COVID-19. Study-wide context: Material from acute and convalescent COVID-19 was sourced from the United States, Italy and Spain.

TCRdb keeps only in-frame clones here, not all; method: immunoSEQ multiplex PCR. The sample lists about 140,000 clones, about 80% occurring once. CDR1 and CDR2 (germline): LNHDA, SQIVND (reference sequence). The CDR3 contains 14 residues. V gave up 5 bases and J gave up 6 bases; unmatched junction bases: 6. This receptor was identified in a human donor in a cohort sampled during active COVID-19. Material for sequencing was peripheral blood. This chain links TRBV19 with TRBJ2-1; the match to TRBD1 covers 8 bases. This CDR3 is CASSPQTGVNEQFF. The CDR3 region has the DNA TGTGCCAGTAGTCCCCAGACAGGGGTCAATGAGCAGTTCTTC.